This TCR beta chain is from a study of beta chain features in type 1 diabetes. Study at large: Sorted cells examined across all samples numbered around 99,000,000. Study-wide results and caveats: Moderate but significant shortening of TCRB CDR3s was recorded in all four CD4+ subsets from Type 1 diabetes patients. Comparison showed that naive, central memory and Treg TCRB repertoires appeared more similar among patients than among healthy donors.

The isolated RNA, all of it, was reverse transcribed, so expressed TCRB transcripts were what got sequenced. Generated by immunoSEQ multiplex PCR, the TCRdb table keeps only in-frame clones and is missing some. The repertoire has 400,000 or so clones, roughly 12% of them found once; the top ten carry 0.01%. This clone was observed a few times. Its matching antigen is unknown. Looked up from germline, CDR1 is SGDLS and CDR2 is YYNGEE. The V segment lost 2 bases and the J segment 4 bases; nucleotides outside the gene matches: 5. The CDR3 is made up of 15 amino acids. Sequenced material: naive CD4+ T cells from blood. The chain joins TRBV9 to TRBJ2-1; 8 bases match TRBD2. The TCR comes from a woman under 30 with type 1 diabetes. Here the CDR3 DNA reads TGTGCCAGCAGCGTGACGGGAGGGGAGTACAATGAGCAGTTCTTC. Translation gives CASSVTGGEYNEQFF.